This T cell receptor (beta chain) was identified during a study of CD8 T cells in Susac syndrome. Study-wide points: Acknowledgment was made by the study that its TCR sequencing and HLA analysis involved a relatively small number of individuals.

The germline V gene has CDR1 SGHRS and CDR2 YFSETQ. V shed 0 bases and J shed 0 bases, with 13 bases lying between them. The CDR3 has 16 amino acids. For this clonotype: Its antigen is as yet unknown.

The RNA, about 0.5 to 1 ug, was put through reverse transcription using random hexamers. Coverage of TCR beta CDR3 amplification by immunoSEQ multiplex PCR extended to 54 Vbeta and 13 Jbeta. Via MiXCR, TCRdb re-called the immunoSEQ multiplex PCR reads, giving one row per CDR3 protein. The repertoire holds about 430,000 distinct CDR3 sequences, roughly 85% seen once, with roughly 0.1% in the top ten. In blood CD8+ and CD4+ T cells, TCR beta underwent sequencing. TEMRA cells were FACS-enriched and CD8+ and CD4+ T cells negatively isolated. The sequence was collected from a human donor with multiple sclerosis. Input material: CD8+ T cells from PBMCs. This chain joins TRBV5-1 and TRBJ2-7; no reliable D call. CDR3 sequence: CASSLEDGPSSYEQYF. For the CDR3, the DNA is TGCGCCAGCAGCTTGGAGGATGGGCCTAGCTCCTACGAGCAGTACTTC.